This T cell receptor beta chain comes out of a study of blood T cell repertoires in COVID-19. V was trimmed by 4 bases and J by 6 bases, leaving 9 bases between them. Looked up from germline, CDR1 is LNHDA and CDR2 is SQIVND (reference sequence). The CDR3 covers 13 residues. Participant-given clinical history determined each cohort assignment. What the recovered Cohort 3 donors had was two negative PCRs, clearance, or symptom resolution. Original processing notes: Nucleated cell number was recorded as an estimate derived from reference gene primer amplification. The table came from immunoSEQ multiplex PCR; TCRdb's copy has only in-frame clones and leaves some out. Clone size and the V and J calls come from that table; the DNA yielded D and trimming. The sample lists around 140,000 clones, 75% to 80% occurring once.

This sequence joins TRBV19 and TRBJ2-2; the D gene is possibly TRBD1 (6 bases). The sequencing sample was made of PBMCs or T cells enriched from blood (not recorded which). The sequence derives from a woman between 50 and 59 years old who had recovered from COVID-19. The CDR3: CASSKSGAGELFF. The CDR3 bases are TGTGCCAGTAGTAAATCAGGGGCCGGGGAGCTGTTTTTT.